The 3 T cell receptor beta chains below come from one sample, sequenced in a study of T cells in Graves' hyperthyroidism and ophthalmopathy. Researchers took RNA transcripts and amplified the TCR beta CDR3 regions from them. The HTBI set primed first-round TCR CDR3 RT-PCR. TCRdb re-analysed the multiplex PCR reads in MiXCR, keeping a single row per CDR3 protein. Altogether a few hundred thousand distinct CDR3 sequences are present, less than 20% being singletons, with the ten largest covering roughly 15%. The sample comprised blood. These receptors were taken from a young woman with Graves' hyperthyroidism.

This clonotype was recorded at least ten times. The V gene is TRBV10-3, the J gene TRBJ2-7, with D perhaps TRBD1 (5 bases). Trimming left V 10 bases short and J 0 bases short, with 10 bases between. The CDR3 extends over 12 amino acids. The germline V gene has CDR1 ENHRY and CDR2 SYGVKD. CDR3 coding DNA: TGTGCCACCGGCCAGGGCTCCTACGAGCAGTACTTC. Encoded protein: CATGQGSYEQYF.

This chain connects TRBV3-1 to TRBJ2-3; weak D call: TRBD2 (5 bases). CDR1 is LGHDT, CDR2 YNNKEL, per germline (reference sequence). Between the trimmed V and J ends, which lost 4 bases and 3 bases, there was a span of 11 bases. This CDR3 spans 14 amino acids. The CDR3: CASSLRTSTDTQYF. CDR3 nucleotides: TGTGCCAGCAGCCTGAGGACTTCTACAGATACGCAGTATTTT.

V gene TRBV4-1 combines with J gene TRBJ2-1, with TRBD2 matching 10 bases. The V and J ends lost 3 bases and 14 bases, in that order; junction bases with no gene match: 10. Per germline, CDR1 MGHRA and CDR2 YSYEKL. This CDR3 region has 14 residues. CDR3 in DNA: TGCGCCAGCAGCCAGTCTAGCGGGAGAGGCGATAAGTTCTTC. This codes for CASSQSSGRGDKFF.